This TCR beta chain was identified during a study of control samples from healthy donors and cancer patients. This table comes from immunoSEQ multiplex PCR, and its TCRdb copy is limited to in-frame clones, with some not included. The table includes 150,000 to 200,000 clones, around 90% detected once. Germline CDR1 reads SGHRS; CDR2 reads YFSETQ. V lost 3 bases to trimming and J lost 8 bases, with 8 bases between them. The CDR3 consists of 12 residues. The sequenced sample was blood. This sequence was found in a woman in her 30s in good health. The chain couples TRBV5-1 to TRBJ2-2; D remains ambiguous. The DNA for the CDR3 is TGCGCCAGCAGCTCCTCGGAGGGGGAGCTGTTTTTT. Its translation: CASSSSEGELFF.